This T cell receptor (beta chain) was identified in a study of blood T cell repertoires in COVID-19. Study in general: Material from acute and convalescent COVID-19 was sourced from the United States, Italy and Spain. Sample material is recorded as cDNA or gDNA derived from T cells, B-cell-depleted T cells, or PBMCs.

Original analysis: Researchers report that nucleated cell counts were estimated from reference gene primer amplification. The method was immunoSEQ multiplex PCR; TCRdb's version includes in-frame clones alone and lacks a portion of them. That table gives V, J and clone size, and the DNA gave D and trimming. The sample contains a few hundred thousand clones, about 85% of which appear only once. With V trimmed by 4 bases and J by 2 bases, 8 bases remained unmatched. The CDR3 length is 18 residues. Germline-derived CDR1 and CDR2 are LNHNV and YYDKDF (reference sequence). The chain employs TRBV15 and TRBJ2-1; 13 bases are a match to TRBD2. The sequence derives from a woman younger than 30 who had recovered from COVID-19. Sequencing was done on a sample of peripheral blood. CDR3 DNA sequence: TGTGCCACCAGCACCCCGGGACTAGCGGGACCCACCTACAATGAGCAGTTCTTC. Translating it yields CATSTPGLAGPTYNEQFF.